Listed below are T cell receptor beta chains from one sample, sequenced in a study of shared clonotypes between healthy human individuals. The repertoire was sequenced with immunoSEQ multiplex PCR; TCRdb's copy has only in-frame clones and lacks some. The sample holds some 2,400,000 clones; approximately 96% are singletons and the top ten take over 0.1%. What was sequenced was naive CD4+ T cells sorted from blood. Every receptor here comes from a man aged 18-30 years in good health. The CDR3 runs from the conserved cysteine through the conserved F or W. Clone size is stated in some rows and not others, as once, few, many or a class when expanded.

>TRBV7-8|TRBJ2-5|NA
CASELAGVETQYF
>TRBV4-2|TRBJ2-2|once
CASSQESSGGGELFF
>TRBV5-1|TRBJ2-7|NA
CASSNGDNSYEQYF
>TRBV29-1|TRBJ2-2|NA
CSVGGRFTGELFF
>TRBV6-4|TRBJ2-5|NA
CASSDLDSGGLPGETQYF
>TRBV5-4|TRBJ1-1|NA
CASAQGTEAFF
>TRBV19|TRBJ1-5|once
CASTHQGMNQPQHF
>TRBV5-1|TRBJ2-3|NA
CASSLAATSGVQNTQYF
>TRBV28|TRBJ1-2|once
CASRRGTGGNYGYTF
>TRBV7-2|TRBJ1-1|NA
CASSLLQGRTEAFF
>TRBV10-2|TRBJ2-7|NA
CASSATLGQGLSEQYF
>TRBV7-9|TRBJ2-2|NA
CASSRAGAGTGELFF
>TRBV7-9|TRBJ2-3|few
CASSLEASGNPYTQYF
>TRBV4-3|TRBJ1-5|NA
CASSPGTGGRHQPQHF
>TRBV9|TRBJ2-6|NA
CASSVRLVSSGANVLTF
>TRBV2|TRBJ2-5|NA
CASLKGEQETQYF
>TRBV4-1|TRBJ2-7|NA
CASSPGAGGEQYF
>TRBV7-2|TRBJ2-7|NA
CASTRGGAGSYEQYF
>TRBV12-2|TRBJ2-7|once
CASRLARGEQYF
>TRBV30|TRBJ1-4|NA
CAWSATGGEKLFF
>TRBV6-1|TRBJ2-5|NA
CASSETPGGRETQYF
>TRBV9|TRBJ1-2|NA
CASSVGRAENYGYTF
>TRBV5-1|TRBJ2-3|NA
CASSLEGALRDTQYF
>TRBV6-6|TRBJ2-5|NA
CASNEGPETQYF
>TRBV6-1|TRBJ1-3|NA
CASSESPSFSGNTIYF
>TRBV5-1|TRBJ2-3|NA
CASSLAGLGVTDTQYF
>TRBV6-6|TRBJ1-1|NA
CASSYRDTFEAFF
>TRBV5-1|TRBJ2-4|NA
CASSLGADSLKNIQYF
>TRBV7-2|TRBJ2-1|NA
CASSPGTSNNEQFF
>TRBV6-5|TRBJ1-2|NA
CASSFGGYGYTF